The subject of this entry is one T cell receptor beta chain. Its antigen remains unidentified. The data stem from a study of shared clonotypes between healthy human individuals. Study overall: The donors, two women and three men, were aged 18 to 49. Study outcomes and limitations: Sharing across four donors was highest in naive CD4 (roughly 5%) and lowest in memory CD8 (around 0.4%).

The germline gives CDR1 WSHSY, CDR2 SAAADI. The CDR3 is 15 residues long. With 6 bases clipped from V and 1 base from J, the junction kept 4 bases outside the gene matches. Evenly divided among several immunoSEQ plates was the genomic DNA of each subset. Some clones are missing from TCRdb's copy, which holds only in-frame ones; the method was immunoSEQ multiplex PCR. This sample has millions of clones, with over 85% found just once. The origin of this receptor is a young man in good health. Source material: naive CD4+ T cells sorted from blood. The subset here: CD45RA+ positively selected. V usage is TRBV10-2 and J usage is TRBJ2-3; 10 bases align to TRBD2. The CDR3 DNA follows: TGCGCCAGCAGGCTAGCGGGGGAGGGCACAGATACGCAGTATTTT. Amino acid sequence: CASRLAGEGTDTQYF.